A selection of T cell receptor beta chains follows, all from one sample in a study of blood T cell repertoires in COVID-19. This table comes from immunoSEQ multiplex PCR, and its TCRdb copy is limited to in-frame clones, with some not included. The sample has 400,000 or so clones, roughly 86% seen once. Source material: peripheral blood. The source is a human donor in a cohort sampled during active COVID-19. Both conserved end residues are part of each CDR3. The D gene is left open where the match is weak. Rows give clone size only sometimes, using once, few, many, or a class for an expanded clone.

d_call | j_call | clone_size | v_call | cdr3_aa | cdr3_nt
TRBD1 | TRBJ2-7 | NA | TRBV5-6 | CASSSTGVHEQYF | TGTGCCAGCAGCTCGACAGGGGTGCACGAGCAGTACTTC
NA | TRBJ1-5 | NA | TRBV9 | CASSVGGDSNQPQHF | TGTGCCAGCAGCGTAGGGGGGGATAGCAATCAGCCCCAGCATTTT
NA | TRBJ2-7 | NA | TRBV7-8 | CASSPGTPHRYEQYF | TGTGCCAGCAGCCCTGGGACACCTCATAGATACGAGCAGTACTTC
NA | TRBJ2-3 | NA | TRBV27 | CASSLLAPGRGTDTQYF | TGTGCCAGCAGTTTACTAGCCCCCGGCCGGGGCACAGATACGCAGTATTTT
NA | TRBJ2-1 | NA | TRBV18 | CASSPVTVSYNEQFF | TGTGCCAGCTCACCAGTGACAGTGTCCTACAATGAGCAGTTCTTC
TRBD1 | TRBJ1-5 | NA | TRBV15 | CATSRGQGKGQPQHF | TGTGCCACCAGCAGGGGACAGGGAAAGGGTCAGCCCCAGCATTTT
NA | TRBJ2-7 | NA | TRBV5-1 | CASSSYQDTGTYEQYF | TGCGCCAGCAGCTCCTACCAAGATACAGGGACCTACGAGCAGTACTTC
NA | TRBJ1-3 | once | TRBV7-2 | CASSPRGYSGNTIYF | TGTGCCAGCAGCCCGCGGGGTTACTCTGGAAACACCATATATTTT
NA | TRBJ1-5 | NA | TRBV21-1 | CASSKGDSGEDSNQPQHF | TGTGCCAGCAGCAAGGGGGACAGCGGCGAAGATAGCAATCAGCCCCAGCATTTT
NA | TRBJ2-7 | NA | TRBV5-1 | CASSLARGAGTYEQYF | TGCGCCAGCAGCTTGGCTCGGGGGGCGGGCACCTACGAGCAGTACTTC
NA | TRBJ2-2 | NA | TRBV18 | CASSSSGTANTGELFF | TGTGCCAGCTCCTCGTCCGGGACTGCGAACACCGGGGAGCTGTTTTTT
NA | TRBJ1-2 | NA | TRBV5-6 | CASSLYDRNYGYTF | TGTGCCAGCAGCCTGTATGACAGGAACTATGGCTACACCTTC
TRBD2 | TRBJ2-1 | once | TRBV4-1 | CASSYAGGGYNEQFF | TGCGCCAGCAGCTACGCGGGGGGGGGTTACAATGAGCAGTTCTTC
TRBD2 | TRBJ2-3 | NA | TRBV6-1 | CASSEKAGGPDTQYF | TGTGCCAGCAGTGAAAAAGCGGGAGGGCCAGATACGCAGTATTTT
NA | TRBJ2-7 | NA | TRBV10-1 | CASPLRASTSEQYF | TGCGCCAGCCCCCTGCGGGCTTCCACTAGTGAGCAGTACTTC
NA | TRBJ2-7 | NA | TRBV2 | CASSERTGYYEQYF | TGTGCCAGCAGTGAACGTACAGGATACTACGAGCAGTACTTC
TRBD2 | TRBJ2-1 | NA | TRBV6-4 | CASSDGPGLAGEGSYNEQFF | TGTGCCAGCAGTGACGGCCCGGGACTAGCGGGAGAGGGTTCCTACAATGAGCAGTTCTTC
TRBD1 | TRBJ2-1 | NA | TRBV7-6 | CASSLTGTDYNEQFF | TGTGCCAGCAGCTTGACAGGGACAGATTACAATGAGCAGTTCTTC
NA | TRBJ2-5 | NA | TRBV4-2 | CASSQDFRPQDQETQYF | TGTGCCAGCAGCCAAGATTTTCGGCCTCAGGACCAAGAGACCCAGTACTTC
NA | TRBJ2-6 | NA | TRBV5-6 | CASSFQTVLGGAGANVLTF | TGTGCCAGCAGCTTCCAGACCGTTCTTGGGGGCGCTGGGGCCAACGTCCTGACTTTC
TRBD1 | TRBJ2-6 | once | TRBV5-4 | CASSRPGQVPSGANVLTF | TGTGCCAGCAGCAGACCGGGACAGGTGCCCTCTGGGGCCAACGTCCTGACTTTC
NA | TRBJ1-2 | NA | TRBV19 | CASSRNAHGYTF | TGTGCCAGTAGCAGAAATGCCCATGGCTACACCTTC
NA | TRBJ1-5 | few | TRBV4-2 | CASSQEEVDNQPQHF | TGTGCCAGCAGCCAAGAAGAGGTTGACAATCAGCCCCAGCATTTT
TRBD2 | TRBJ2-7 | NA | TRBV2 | CASSDEGLAGGGYF | TGTGCCAGCAGTGACGAGGGACTAGCGGGAGGCGGATACTTC